Each of the 17 T cell receptor beta chains below was sequenced from the same sample in a study of CD8 T cells in Susac syndrome. Random hexamers were used to reverse transcribe 0.5 to 1 ug of RNA. TCRdb fed the immunoSEQ multiplex PCR reads into MiXCR, producing one record per CDR3 protein. The data contain 130,000 or so distinct CDR3 sequences, 94% of them singletons. Specimen: CD4+ T cells from PBMCs. Receptors were obtained from a human donor in good health.

The rearrangement links TRBV23-1 to TRBJ1-2; TRBD1 matches 9 bases. TRBV23-1 is given ORF status, its function remaining uncertain. V shed 6 bases, J shed 7 bases, and the junction held 6 bases outside the gene matches. This CDR3 region has 13 residues. The DNA of the CDR3 is TGCGCCAGCAGCCAACAGGGGGCTCCTGGCTACACCTTC. This codes for CASSQQGAPGYTF.

V gene TRBV5-1 combines with J gene TRBJ2-5; the D gene is possibly TRBD2 (5 bases). CDR1 SGHRS and CDR2 YFSETQ come from the germline V gene. The CDR3 extends over 14 amino acids. V lost 2 bases and J lost 5, with 13 bases in between. CDR3 loop: CASSLGFSGETQYF. The CDR3 nucleotides are TGCGCCAGCAGCTTAGGGTTTTCGGGGGAGACCCAGTACTTC. The entire variable domain, with the rest obtained from reference TRBV5-1 and TRBJ2-5, is as follows: KAGVTQTPRYLIKTRGQQVTLSCSPISGHRSVSWYQQTPGQGLQFLFEYFSETQRNKGNFPGRFSGRQFSNSRSEMNVSTLELGDSALYLCASSLGFSGETQYFGPGTRLLVL.

This chain connects TRBV30 to TRBJ2-5, with TRBD1 matching 8 bases. The J segment lost 5 bases and the V segment lost 4 bases, leaving 9 bases of the junction unmatched. The CDR3 loop spans 14 amino acids. Germline CDR1 GTSNPN, CDR2 SVGIG (reference sequence). This CDR3 is CAWTKTGVGETQYF. For the CDR3, the DNA is TGTGCCTGGACTAAGACAGGGGTAGGGGAGACCCAGTACTTC.

This clonotype was seen a single time. The chain recombines TRBV3-1 with TRBJ2-1; 9 bases map to TRBD2. With 4 bases clipped from V and 4 bases from J, the junction kept 8 bases outside the gene matches. This CDR3 spans 16 amino acids. Germline CDR1 and CDR2: LGHDT and YNNKEL (reference sequence). CDR3 loop: CASSPSEAGGYNEQFF. The CDR3 DNA is TGTGCCAGCAGCCCCTCCGAAGCGGGAGGTTACAATGAGCAGTTCTTC.

The genes are TRBV2 and TRBJ2-5; 8 bases are shared with TRBD1. The germline V gene has CDR1 SNHLY and CDR2 FYNNEI. Trimming removed 8 bases from V and 2 bases from J; junction bases left unmatched: 7. There are 14 residues in the CDR3. CDR3 DNA: TGTGCCAGCTCCGGGAACAGGGGGCAAGAGACCCAGTACTTC. Amino acids: CASSGNRGQETQYF.

J is TRBJ1-1 and V is TRBV2; D unresolved. The CDR3 loop spans 12 amino acids. The V gene's germline CDR1 is SNHLY and CDR2 FYNNEI. The V gene lost 8 bases and the J gene lost 7 bases, with 14 bases spanning the gap. Here the CDR3 reads CASLSPGLEAFF. For the CDR3, the DNA is TGTGCCAGCCTGTCTCCGGGCCTTGAAGCTTTCTTT. Supplemented by reference TRBV2 and TRBJ1-1, the full variable domain reads EPEVTQTPSHQVTQMGQEVILRCVPISNHLYFYWYRQILGQKVEFLVSFYNNEISEKSEIFDDQFSVERPDGSNFTLKIRSTKLEDSAMYFCASLSPGLEAFFGQGTRLTVV.

The V gene is TRBV4-3, the J gene TRBJ1-5, with D unclear. Germline CDR1 and CDR2: LGHNA and YSLEER. Trimming removed 0 bases from V and 4 bases from J, with 13 bases in between. This CDR3 comprises 16 residues. The CDR3 region has the DNA TGCGCCAGCAGCCAAGAAGCGGGAGGGCTTAATCAGCCCCAGCATTTT. Encoded protein: CASSQEAGGLNQPQHF.

The J gene is TRBJ2-1, the V gene TRBV30, with unresolved D. V lost 3 bases to trimming and J lost 4 bases, with 7 bases between them. The CDR3 totals 12 residues. From germline, CDR1 is GTSNPN and CDR2 SVGIG (reference sequence). The DNA for the CDR3 is TGTGCCTGGAGCGACCAATACAATGAGCAGTTCTTC. Protein sequence: CAWSDQYNEQFF.

This clonotype came up a few times. The genes are TRBV29-1 and TRBJ2-1, with TRBD2 as a possible D gene (6 bases). Trimming cost V 3 bases and J 1 base, with 10 bases left between them. The CDR3 spans 14 residues. CDR1 SQVTM and CDR2 ANQGSEA come from the germline V gene. CDR3: CSVEEGLSYNEQFF. The CDR3 nucleotides read TGCAGCGTTGAGGAGGGCCTGTCCTACAATGAGCAGTTCTTC.

The rearrangement uses TRBV6-5 and TRBJ2-1; 13 bases are shared with TRBD2. Germline CDR1 and CDR2: MNHEY and SVGAGI. Trimming removed 0 bases from V and 0 bases from J; junction bases left unmatched: 5. The CDR3 has 19 amino acids. This CDR3 is CASSYSKLAGGSSYNEQFF. The DNA of the CDR3 is TGTGCCAGCAGTTACTCAAAACTAGCGGGAGGGAGCTCCTACAATGAGCAGTTCTTC.

This clonotype was seen just once. This rearrangement joins TRBV20-1 to TRBJ2-5, with a tentative D call TRBD2 (6 bases). The CDR3 covers 14 residues. V was shortened by 3 bases and J by 5 bases, with 16 bases between the two germline ends. Germline V lookup: CDR1 DFQATT, CDR2 SNEGSKA (reference sequence). The CDR3 here is CSASDRRGIETQYF. Written as DNA, the CDR3 is TGCAGTGCTAGTGATCGACGGGGGATCGAGACCCAGTACTTC.

The chain carries TRBV6-5 and TRBJ1-1; D might be TRBD1 (5 bases). CDR3 length equals 13 residues. Germline loops: CDR1 MNHEY, CDR2 SVGAGI. V was pared by 5 bases and J by 3 bases, with 10 bases between. CDR3 amino acids: CASSPRDYTEAFF. Here the CDR3 DNA reads TGTGCCAGCAGTCCCAGGGACTACACTGAAGCTTTCTTT.

This chain connects TRBV5-6 to TRBJ2-1; TRBD2 aligns across 7 bases. The V gene's germline CDR1 is SGHDT and CDR2 YYEEEE. J gave up 9 bases and V 1 base, and 4 bases lay outside the gene matches. The CDR3 spans 13 residues. CDR3 DNA sequence: TGTGCCAGCAGCTTGTGGGAGGGTACTGAGCAGTTCTTC. It yields the protein CASSLWEGTEQFF.

The genes are TRBV7-9 and TRBJ2-2; 7 bases align to TRBD1. The CDR3 contains 15 residues. Germline CDR1 is SEHNR and CDR2 is FQNEAQ (reference sequence). Losses at the gene ends were 6 bases for V and 2 bases for J; bases not matched to a gene: 6. The CDR3 loop is CASRKGTANTGELFF. In DNA form, the CDR3 reads TGTGCCAGCAGAAAAGGGACAGCCAACACCGGGGAGCTGTTTTTT.

This chain joins TRBV5-6 and TRBJ1-6; D is possibly TRBD1 (5 bases). Trimming pared 2 bases from V and 9 bases from J, leaving 15 bases between. Germline CDR1 and CDR2: SGHDT and YYEEEE. This CDR3 has 15 residues. CDR3 in amino acids: CASSFVGGLGSPLHF. In DNA, the CDR3 is TGTGCCAGCAGCTTCGTGGGGGGACTTGGTTCACCCCTCCACTTT.

V and J are TRBV28 and TRBJ2-1, with 8 bases identical to TRBD2. Germline CDR1 is MDHEN and CDR2 is SYDVKM. The CDR3 loop spans 13 amino acids. V shed 7 bases, J shed 9 bases, and the junction held 8 bases outside the gene matches. CDR3 protein: CASTLGGTSEQFF. In nucleotides, the CDR3 is TGTGCCAGCACCCTTGGCGGGACTAGTGAGCAGTTCTTC.

The rearrangement uses TRBV30 and TRBJ2-7; D remains unclear. The length of the CDR3 is 11 residues. Per germline, CDR1 GTSNPN and CDR2 SVGIG (reference sequence). V gave up 1 base and J gave up 4 bases, with 5 bases separating them. The CDR3 loop is CAWSASYEQYF. Written as DNA, the CDR3 is TGTGCCTGGAGTGCGAGTTACGAGCAGTACTTC.